Following are 17 T cell receptor beta chains from one sample sequenced in a study of cytomegalovirus exposure and HLA in healthy donors. A multiplex PCR was run with 60 Vbeta primers and 13 Jbeta primers. Clones were sequenced by immunoSEQ multiplex PCR, and TCRdb holds only the in-frame ones, with some missing. The table shows roughly 180,000 clones, with about 85% occurring only once. The sequenced material came from PBMCs. The origin of the receptors is a boy between 2 and 15 years old in good health and CMV-seronegative.

This chain links TRBV27 with TRBJ2-3, with D possibly being TRBD2 (7 bases). Germline assignment: CDR1 MNHEY and CDR2 SMNVEV (reference sequence). CDR3 length equals 16 residues. Between the trimmed V and J ends, which lost 6 bases and 4 bases, there was a span of 20 bases. The CDR3 loop is CASSPYRGGGPDTQYF. CDR3 in DNA: TGTGCCAGCAGCCCTTATAGAGGGGGGGGGCCAGATACGCAGTATTTT.

The genes are TRBV4-2 and TRBJ2-3; the match to TRBD2 covers 13 bases. The germline V gene encodes CDR1 LGHNA and CDR2 YNFKEQ. The length of the CDR3 is 17 residues. V dropped 0 bases and J dropped 5; count of bases not matched to a gene: 5. The DNA of the CDR3 is TGTGCCAGCAGCCAAGATGGACTAGCGGGAGATATAGATACGCAGTATTTT. Amino acid sequence: CASSQDGLAGDIDTQYF.

The rearrangement joins TRBV7-8 to TRBJ2-1; 7 bases are a match to TRBD2. Germline V gives CDR1 SGHVS, CDR2 FQNEAQ. V dropped 1 base and J dropped 4; count of bases not matched to a gene: 4. CDR3 length: 15 residues. CDR3 region: CASSLELAPYNEQFF. In nucleotides, the CDR3 is TGTGCCAGCAGCTTAGAACTAGCGCCTTACAATGAGCAGTTCTTC.

The rearrangement uses TRBV5-1 and TRBJ1-4, with 9 bases that match TRBD1. Germline V gene lookup returns CDR1 SGHRS and CDR2 YFSETQ. Trimming took 4 bases from V and 8 from J; bases not matched to a gene: 9. The CDR3 has 15 amino acids. CDR3 nucleotide sequence: TGCGCCAGCAGCGCCCGAACAGGGGGCGACGAAAAACTGTTTTTT. It translates to CASSARTGGDEKLFF.

J is TRBJ2-1 and V is TRBV27; D is unresolved. V dropped 0 bases and J dropped 6 bases, with 6 bases sitting between them. CDR1 MNHEY and CDR2 SMNVEV come from the germline V gene (reference sequence). This CDR3 has 13 residues. The CDR3 region has the DNA TGTGCCAGCAGTTTATCGGCCGCCAATGAGCAGTTCTTC. Residues: CASSLSAANEQFF.

This clone showed up just once. This chain uses TRBV12-5 with TRBJ2-5; 10 nucleotides align to TRBD2. Trimming cost V 6 bases and J 5 bases; bases outside gene matches: 6. The CDR3 has 14 amino acids. Germline V gene data show CDR1 as LGHNT and CDR2 as FRNRAP. CDR3 loop: CASGLAGASETQYF. The CDR3 DNA reads as TGTGCTAGTGGGCTAGCGGGAGCTTCGGAGACCCAGTACTTC.

V gene TRBV7-9 combines with J gene TRBJ1-1; TRBD1 matches 8 bases. Germline V lookup: CDR1 SEHNR, CDR2 FQNEAQ (reference sequence). Unmatched junction bases numbered 7, after V lost 6 bases and J lost 1 base. There are 15 residues in the CDR3. CDR3 in amino acids: CASRPKDRANTEAFF. CDR3 nucleotides: TGTGCCAGCAGGCCCAAGGACAGGGCGAACACTGAAGCTTTCTTT.

The CDR3 region is CASSRRLAAPVEPQYF. The CDR3 nucleotides are TGTGCCAGCAGCCGTAGACTAGCAGCCCCGGTGGAGCCCCAGTACTTC. This sequence joins TRBV5-6 and TRBJ2-5; 7 nucleotides match TRBD2. J lost 9 bases, V lost 4 bases, and 18 bases had no gene match. Germline CDR1 reads SGHDT; CDR2 reads YYEEEE. The CDR3 sequence is 16 residues long.

The chain combines TRBV19 with TRBJ1-1; D gene uncertain. V gave up 6 bases and J gave up 8 bases, with 19 bases separating them. The CDR3 length is 14 residues. Germline V gene data show CDR1 as LNHDA and CDR2 as SQIVND (reference sequence). CDR3 sequence: CASRRMEGRAEAFF. The CDR3 bases are TGTGCCAGTAGACGGATGGAGGGAAGGGCAGAAGCTTTCTTT.

Concerning this clone: Other DNA sequences within the sample encode an identical CDR3. The gene calls are TRBV2 and TRBJ2-7; TRBD1 might be the D (5 bases). CDR3 size: 13 residues. Germline values: CDR1 SNHLY, CDR2 FYNNEI. CDR3 bases: TGTGCTAGCAGTGAAGCCATGGACACCGAGCAGTACGTC. Amino acids: CASSEAMDTEQYV.

This clone appeared a single time. The V gene is TRBV7-3, the J gene TRBJ2-1; maybe TRBD2 (6 bases). The germline CDR1 and CDR2 sequences are SGHTA and FQGTGA. Trimming removed 5 bases at V and 10 bases at J, with 15 bases between. The CDR3 extends over 13 amino acids. The CDR3 loop is CASSPRRDSEQFF. In DNA form, the CDR3 reads TGTGCCAGCAGCCCGCGGCGGGACTCAGAGCAGTTCTTC.

CDR3 sequence reads: CASSLASGSRGYEQYF. As DNA, the CDR3 is TGCGCCAGCAGCTTGGCGTCGGGATCACGCGGCTACGAGCAGTACTTC. The chain employs TRBV5-1 and TRBJ2-7, with D possibly being TRBD2 (5 bases). V lost 0 bases to trimming and J lost 3 bases, with 16 bases between them. CDR3 length equals 16 residues. CDR1 is SGHRS, CDR2 YFSETQ, per germline.

This chain uses TRBV6-1 with TRBJ1-2; D may be TRBD1 (5 bases). The CDR3 sequence is 12 residues long. The germline gives CDR1 MNHNS, CDR2 SASEGT. The V and J ends lost 6 bases and 8 bases respectively, with 13 bases between them. The CDR3 sequence: CASRGGAEGYTF. CDR3 bases: TGTGCCAGCAGGGGTGGGGCGGAAGGCTACACCTTC.

This clone has only one observation. The chain couples TRBV10-2 to TRBJ2-1, with 12 positions matching TRBD2. The CDR3 spans 16 residues. Germline loops: CDR1 WSHSY, CDR2 SAAADI. Trimming removed 6 bases from V and 8 bases from J; junction bases left unmatched: 11. This chain's CDR3 is CASSLPTSGSSYEQFF. CDR3 sequence (DNA): TGCGCCAGCAGCCTCCCGACTAGCGGGAGCAGCTATGAGCAGTTCTTC.

There are a few counts of this clone. V gene TRBV2 combines with J gene TRBJ2-4; D perhaps matches TRBD1 (5 bases). Germline-derived CDR1 and CDR2 are SNHLY and FYNNEI. This CDR3 region has 15 residues. V was shortened by 11 bases and J by 0 bases, with 17 bases between the two germline ends. CDR3 nucleotides: TGTGCCGGCAAGGCAGGGTTGGGAGCCAAAAACATTCAGTACTTC. Protein: CAGKAGLGAKNIQYF.

V is TRBV6-5 and J is TRBJ2-1; TRBD2 aligns across 12 bases. The J segment lost 5 bases and the V segment lost 4 bases, leaving 3 bases of the junction unmatched. Germline CDR1 reads MNHEY; CDR2 reads SVGAGI. The CDR3 length is 15 residues. The DNA of the CDR3 is TGTGCCAGCAGTTCCCTAGCGGGAGGGGACAATGAGCAGTTCTTC. Translation: CASSSLAGGDNEQFF.

This chain joins TRBV28 and TRBJ2-5, with 8 bases matching TRBD1. Germline assignment: CDR1 MDHEN and CDR2 SYDVKM. This CDR3 has 15 residues. V was pared by 5 bases and J by 0 bases, with 5 bases of the junction left unmatched. This CDR3 reads CASSPGQEYQETQYF. The CDR3 bases are TGTGCCAGCAGTCCGGGACAGGAGTACCAAGAGACCCAGTACTTC.